The following is a TCR beta chain sequence with its context. The antigen is unknown. The data derive from a study of T cell repertoires in cytomegalovirus infection. This CDR3 is 15 amino acids long. Germline-derived CDR1 and CDR2 are LNHDA and SQIVND (reference sequence). J gave up 3 bases and V 3 bases, and 4 bases lay outside the gene matches. In TCRdb, the reads were re-called with MiXCR into one record per CDR3 protein. In the table there are 600,000 to 700,000 distinct CDR3 sequences, around 32% of which are singletons. This sequence was found in a human donor in good health (CMV status not recorded). Some clones in this sample may be carry-over from other donors' samples. The sequencing used cultured PBMCs, collected from culture after CMV antigen stimulation. This sequence joins TRBV19 and TRBJ2-7, with 11 bases identical to TRBD2. The CDR3 DNA reads TGTGCCAGTAGTATGGGACTAGCGGATATCTACGAGCAGTACTTC. Translating gives CASSMGLADIYEQYF.